These T cell receptor beta chains were read from a single sample in a study of shared clonotypes between healthy human individuals. Here immunoSEQ multiplex PCR was the method, and the copy in TCRdb shows in-frame clones only, minus some. The table has approximately 500,000 clones, 90% to 96% seen once. Sequencing input: naive CD4+ T cells sorted from blood. The receptor set was obtained from a woman aged 30 to 39 in good health. Both conserved end residues are part of each CDR3. D genes are given only for firm matches. Size is omitted from some rows. Given values are once, few, many or a class for expanded clones.

D,size,V,length,J,DNA,CDR3
.,.,TRBV9,16,TRBJ1-4,TGTGCCAGCAGTCGGACCACGTCCAGTAATAATGAAAAACTGTTTTTT,CASSRTTSSNNEKLFF
TRBD1,once,TRBV18,14,TRBJ2-3,TGTGCCAGCTCAGACAGGGTCAGCACAGATACGCAGTATTTT,CASSDRVSTDTQYF
.,.,TRBV19,15,TRBJ1-1,TGTGCCAGTAGTATAGGGGGGCACGCGAACACTGAAGCTTTCTTT,CASSIGGHANTEAFF
.,.,TRBV19,14,TRBJ2-7,TGTGCCAGTAGTATAGACCCAGGGTCCTACGAGCAGTACTTC,CASSIDPGSYEQYF
.,.,TRBV7-6,13,TRBJ2-5,TGTGCCAGCAGCCTGACGGGGCGGTGGACCCAGTACTTC,CASSLTGRWTQYF
.,.,TRBV21-1,12,TRBJ1-5,TGTGCCAGCAGCCTTGGGGCACGTCCCCAGCATTTT,CASSLGARPQHF
.,.,TRBV2,17,TRBJ2-7,TGTGCCAGCAGTGATTTATCGGCCCTCCTATACTCCTACGAGCAGTACTTC,CASSDLSALLYSYEQYF
TRBD1,.,TRBV2,14,TRBJ1-2,TGTGCCAGCAGGGACACAGGGGGCGGCTATGGCTACACCTTC,CASRDTGGGYGYTF
.,.,TRBV2,14,TRBJ1-2,TGTGCCAGCAGTGAGACGGACTCTAACTATGGCTACACCTTC,CASSETDSNYGYTF
.,.,TRBV28,11,TRBJ1-2,TGTGCCAGCCAGGACGGAAATGGCTACACCTTC,CASQDGNGYTF
.,.,TRBV28,16,TRBJ1-6,TGTGCCAGCAGTTTATCGGGCTCTACGGATTTGCCACCCCTCCACTTT,CASSLSGSTDLPPLHF
.,.,TRBV28,13,TRBJ1-1,TGTGCCAGCAGCCTCCGGGGGGGCACTGAAGCTTTCTTT,CASSLRGGTEAFF
.,.,TRBV6-6,13,TRBJ2-7,TGTGCCAGCAGTTCCAGCAACCCCTACGAGCAGTACTTC,CASSSSNPYEQYF
TRBD1,once,TRBV5-5,15,TRBJ1-5,TGTGCCAGCAGCGCCGGTGGGACAGGGTATCAGCCCCAGCATTTT,CASSAGGTGYQPQHF
.,.,TRBV30,14,TRBJ1-4,TGTGCCTCCCCACGGGACGCCAGTTTCCGTGAACTGTTTTTT,CASPRDASFRELFF
.,.,TRBV7-8,17,TRBJ2-7,TGTGCCAGCAGCTTAGGGCCTGCGGGCGGGGCGGCCTACGAGCAGTACTTC,CASSLGPAGGAAYEQYF
.,.,TRBV18,15,TRBJ2-7,TGTGCCAGCTCACCGGGGAGCGCCAGGGGCCACGAGCAGTACTTC,CASSPGSARGHEQYF
TRBD1,.,TRBV25-1,16,TRBJ1-6,TGTGCCAGCAGTCGATTCACAGGGGATTTCAATTCACCCCTCCACTTT,CASSRFTGDFNSPLHF
.,.,TRBV6-1,13,TRBJ2-7,TGTGCCAGCAATTTCGGGATTCCCTACGAGCAGTACTTC,CASNFGIPYEQYF
TRBD2,once,TRBV10-1,18,TRBJ2-1,TGCGCCAGCAGTGAGTCCGGACTAGCGAGTACGTCCTACAATGAGCAGTTCTTC,CASSESGLASTSYNEQFF
TRBD2,.,TRBV29-1,17,TRBJ2-3,TGCAGCGTTGGGGGGCTAGCGGGAGTCTATAGCACAGATACGCAGTATTTT,CSVGGLAGVYSTDTQYF
.,.,TRBV9,13,TRBJ1-1,TGTGCCAGCAGCGTAGCTGGAGACACTGAAGCTTTCTTT,CASSVAGDTEAFF
.,.,TRBV30,14,TRBJ2-1,TGTGCCTGGAGTGTATTGGACAAACACAATGAGCAGTTCTTC,CAWSVLDKHNEQFF
TRBD2,.,TRBV18,16,TRBJ2-1,TGTGCCAGCTCACCACTCGAACTAGCGGGCTACAATGAGCAGTTCTTC,CASSPLELAGYNEQFF